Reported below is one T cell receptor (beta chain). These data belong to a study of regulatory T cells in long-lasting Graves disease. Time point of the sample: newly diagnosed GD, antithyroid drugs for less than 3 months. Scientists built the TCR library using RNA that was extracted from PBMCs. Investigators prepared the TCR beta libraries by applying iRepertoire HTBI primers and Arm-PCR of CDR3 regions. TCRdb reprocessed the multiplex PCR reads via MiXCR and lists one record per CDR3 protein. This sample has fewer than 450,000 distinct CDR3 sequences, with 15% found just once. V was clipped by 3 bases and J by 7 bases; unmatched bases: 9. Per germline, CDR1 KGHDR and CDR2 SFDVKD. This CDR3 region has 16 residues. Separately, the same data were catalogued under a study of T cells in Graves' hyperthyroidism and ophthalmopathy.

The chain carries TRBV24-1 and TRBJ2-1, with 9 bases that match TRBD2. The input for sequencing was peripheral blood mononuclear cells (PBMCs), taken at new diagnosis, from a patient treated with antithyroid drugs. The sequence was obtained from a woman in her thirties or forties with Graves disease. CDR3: CATSDLREGAPNEQFF. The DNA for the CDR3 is TGTGCCACCAGTGATCTGCGGGAGGGAGCCCCAAATGAGCAGTTCTTC.